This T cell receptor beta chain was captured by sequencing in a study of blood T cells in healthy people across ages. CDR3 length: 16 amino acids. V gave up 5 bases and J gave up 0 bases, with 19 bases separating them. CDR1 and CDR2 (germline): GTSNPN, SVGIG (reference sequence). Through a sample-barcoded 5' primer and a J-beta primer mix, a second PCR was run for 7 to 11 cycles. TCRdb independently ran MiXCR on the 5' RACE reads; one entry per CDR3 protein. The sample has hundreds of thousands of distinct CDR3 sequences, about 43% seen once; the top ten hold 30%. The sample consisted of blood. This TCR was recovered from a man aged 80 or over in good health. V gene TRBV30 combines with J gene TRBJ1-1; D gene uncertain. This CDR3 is CAWALAGPFMNTEAFF. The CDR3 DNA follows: TGTGCCTGGGCCCTAGCCGGGCCTTTTATGAACACTGAAGCTTTCTTT.